What follows is one T cell receptor (beta chain) and its context. No antigen is known for it. Between the trimmed V and J ends, which lost 4 bases and 0 bases, there was a span of 11 bases. CDR3 size: 15 residues. Per germline, CDR1 SGHRS and CDR2 YFSETQ. These data are taken from a study of cytomegalovirus exposure and HLA in healthy donors. Study results and limitations: Sequencing probably produced one cluster of sequence variants that were highly shared. Most TCRs appeared rarely, but some public TCRs recurred in many donors.

The study ran its PCR with 60 Vbeta and 13 Jbeta primers. Sequenced by immunoSEQ multiplex PCR; TCRdb stores in-frame clones only, minus some. The sample has under 150,000 clones, over 70% seen once; the top ten hold roughly 2.7%. The donors, nominally healthy at sampling, likely had unrecorded immune exposures. This clonotype was obtained from a woman aged 60-75 years in good health and CMV-seropositive. V and J are TRBV5-1 and TRBJ2-4; D perhaps matches TRBD1 (5 bases). The material sequenced was PBMCs. The CDR3 nucleotides read TGCGCCAGCAGCCGTACAGGTGTAGCCAAAAACATTCAGTACTTC. This gives the protein CASSRTGVAKNIQYF.